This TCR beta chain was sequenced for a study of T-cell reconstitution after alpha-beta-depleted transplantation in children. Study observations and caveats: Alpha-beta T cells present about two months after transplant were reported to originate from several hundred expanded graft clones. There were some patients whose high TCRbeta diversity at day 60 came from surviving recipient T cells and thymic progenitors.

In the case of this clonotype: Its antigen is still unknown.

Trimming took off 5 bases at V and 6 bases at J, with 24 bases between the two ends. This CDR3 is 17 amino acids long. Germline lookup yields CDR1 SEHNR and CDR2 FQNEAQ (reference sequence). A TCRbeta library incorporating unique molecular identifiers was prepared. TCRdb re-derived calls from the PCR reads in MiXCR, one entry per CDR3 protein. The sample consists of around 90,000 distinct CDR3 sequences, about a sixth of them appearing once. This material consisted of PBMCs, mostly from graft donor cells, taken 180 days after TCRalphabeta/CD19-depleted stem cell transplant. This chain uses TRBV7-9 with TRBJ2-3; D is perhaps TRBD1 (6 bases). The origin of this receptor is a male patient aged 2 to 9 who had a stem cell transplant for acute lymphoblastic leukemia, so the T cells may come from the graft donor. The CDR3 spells CASSPNRITGRNDTQYF. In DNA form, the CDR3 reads TGTGCCAGCAGCCCTAACAGAATTACAGGGCGTAACGATACGCAGTATTTT.